Below are 2 T cell receptor beta chains sequenced from a single sample in a study of radiotherapy plus CTLA-4 blockade in lung cancer. Sequencing was performed with immunoSEQ multiplex PCR; in TCRdb, only in-frame clones are kept and a portion is missing. The sample shows about 57,000 clones, less than 80% of them seen only once. Source: peripheral blood, taken from a patient treated with radiotherapy plus ipilimumab. These receptors all come from a human donor with non-small cell lung cancer who had a complete response to radiotherapy plus ipilimumab.

The rearrangement links TRBV19 to TRBJ1-1; D might be TRBD1 (5 bases). V was shortened by 11 bases and J by 1 base, with 8 bases between the two germline ends. CDR3 length equals 11 residues. Germline values: CDR1 LNHDA, CDR2 SQIVND (reference sequence). The CDR3, as DNA: TGTGCCGCGGGGGGGAACACTGAAGCTTTCTTT. Protein product: CAAGGNTEAFF.

V and J are TRBV16 and TRBJ1-6; weak D call: TRBD1 (6 bases). The germline V gene has CDR1 KGHSY and CDR2 FQNENV. This CDR3 contains 15 residues. Trimming pared 4 bases from V and 4 bases from J, leaving 11 bases between. The CDR3 DNA sequence: TGTGCCAGCAGCCCTGGACAGAGTTATAATTCACCCCTCCACTTT. It codes for CASSPGQSYNSPLHF.